These T cell receptor beta chains were read from a single sample in a study of patients and donors after allogeneic stem cell transplantation. TCRdb passed the RT-PCR reads through MiXCR, listing each CDR3 protein once. This sample has about a million distinct CDR3 sequences, with roughly 18% found just once. The specimen was blood, either unsorted or a sorted T cell fraction (not recorded which). The receptors shown here come from a human donor who was either an allogeneic HSCT recipient or a stem cell or donor lymphocyte infusion donor (not recorded which). It is not recorded whose cells these are; they may come from a transplant donor. CDR3s include the opening cysteine and the closing phenylalanine or tryptophan. Each record gives: J gene, clone size, D gene, V gene, CDR3 DNA, CDR3 protein. The D gene is left open where the match is weak. Clone size is shown for a subset of rows, as once, few, many or a class of expanded clone.

>TRBJ2-7|many|NA|TRBV5-1
TGCGCCAGCAGTTTACAGGAGGCCTACGAGCAGTACTTC
CASSLQEAYEQYF
>TRBJ2-3|NA|NA|TRBV6-1
TGTGCCAGCAGTCTTTGGGGGGTCGGCGCAGATACGCAGTATTTT
CASSLWGVGADTQYF
>TRBJ1-2|few|TRBD1|TRBV5-8
TGTGCCAGCAGCCTCATGGGACAGGAACCTGATACCTTC
CASSLMGQEPDTF
>TRBJ2-1|NA|NA|TRBV10-3
TGTGCCATCAGTGAGGGCCGAGGGAACGTGGTAAATGAGCAGTTCTTC
CAISEGRGNVVNEQFF
>TRBJ2-3|NA|NA|TRBV10-3
TGTGCCATCGGGGGCACTTCGAGAGGGGTGCATAGCACAGATACGCAGTATTTT
CAIGGTSRGVHSTDTQYF
>TRBJ2-7|few|TRBD1|TRBV6-5
TGTGCCAGCAGTTTCTCCGGGACAGGGTGGAACGAGCAGTACTTC
CASSFSGTGWNEQYF
>TRBJ2-2|many|TRBD1|TRBV5-1
TGCGCCAGCAGCGCCGACAGGGGGCAGAGCACCGGGGAGCTGTTTTTT
CASSADRGQSTGELFF
>TRBJ2-5|NA|NA|TRBV11-2
TGTGCCAGCAGCTTGAGTCTTTACAGGGATGAGACCCAGTACTTC
CASSLSLYRDETQYF
>TRBJ2-3|few|TRBD2|TRBV7-3
TGTGCCAGCAGCTTATCGTGGGAGGGCCTCGCAGATACGCAGTATTTT
CASSLSWEGLADTQYF
>TRBJ2-7|few|NA|TRBV10-3
TGTGCCATCAGTCCTCGGACGGGCGGATTCTCCTACGAGCAGTACTTC
CAISPRTGGFSYEQYF
>TRBJ1-2|NA|NA|TRBV20-1
TGCAGTGCTAGGGGACATAACTATGGCTACACCTTC
CSARGHNYGYTF
>TRBJ2-7|NA|TRBD1|TRBV29-1
TGCAGCGTTGAAGGTGGGACAGGGGCCAACTTCTACGAGCAGTACTTC
CSVEGGTGANFYEQYF
>TRBJ1-1|NA|NA|TRBV5-5
TGTGCCAGCAGCTTGTCTCTAGGAACAAGGACTGAAGCTTTCTTT
CASSLSLGTRTEAFF
>TRBJ2-2|many|TRBD1|TRBV24-1
TGTGCCACCAGTGATTCCGGGACAGCGAACACCGGGGAGCTGTTTTTT
CATSDSGTANTGELFF
>TRBJ2-7|few|NA|TRBV18
TGTGCCAGCTCCCCCCTCGGGACCGCCTACGAGCAGTACTTC
CASSPLGTAYEQYF
>TRBJ2-1|few|TRBD1|TRBV27
TGTGCCAGCAGACAACCGGGACAGGGGGCAGTCGAGCAGTTCTTC
CASRQPGQGAVEQFF
>TRBJ2-1|NA|TRBD2|TRBV10-3
TGTGCCATCAGTATACTAGCGGGAGATCCCAATGAGCAGTTCTTC
CAISILAGDPNEQFF
>TRBJ2-7|NA|NA|TRBV2
TGTGCCAGCAGTGAGGAGCGGCTGTCCTACGAGCAGTACTTC
CASSEERLSYEQYF
>TRBJ2-1|NA|NA|TRBV6-4
TGTGCCAGCAGTGACGCAAACAATGAGCAGTTCTTC
CASSDANNEQFF
>TRBJ2-1|NA|TRBD2|TRBV14
TGTGCCAGCAGCCCGGGACTAGCGTTCAATGAGCAGTTCTTC
CASSPGLAFNEQFF